The 10 T cell receptor beta chains in this list originate from one sample, sequenced in a study of T cell clonality in common variable immunodeficiency. The study, taken as a whole, reports: Common variable immunodeficiency TCR beta sequences reportedly had fewer deletions and N-nucleotide insertions.

Profiling relied on immunoSEQ multiplex PCR, and the TCRdb table lists in-frame clones only, not all of them. The sample was found to contain roughly 42,000 clones, and every one recurs. These receptors' antigens are unknown. The sample consisted of peripheral blood mononuclear cells. These receptors originate from a human donor with common variable immunodeficiency.

This clone showed up many times. The read ends 3 residues before the CDR3 terminus; that terminus is restored from the germline J gene. The chain links TRBV19 to TRBJ2-5, with D tentatively TRBD2 (6 bases). Germline CDR1 reads LNHDA; CDR2 reads SQIVND (reference sequence). Trimming left V 10 bases short and J 3 bases short, with 15 bases between. The CDR3 is 13 amino acids. CDR3 in amino acids: CATTGTGKETQYF. The sequenced part of the CDR3 DNA is TGTGCCACCACCGGGACTGGAAAAGAGACC.

This clone turned up a few times. Coverage ceases 3 residues before the CDR3 finishes, and the germline J gene fills in the end. The sample holds other DNA sequences that translate to the same CDR3. V gene TRBV2 combines with J gene TRBJ2-7; 11 bases fit TRBD1. CDR1 and CDR2 from the germline V gene are SNHLY and FYNNEI. CDR3 length equals 14 residues. J lost 1 base, V lost 6 bases, and 2 bases had no gene match. The CDR3: CASSRDRGSYEQYF. The CDR3 bases that were read are TGTGCCAGCAGCAGGGACAGGGGGTCCTACGAG.

This clone was detected a few times. The read falls 3 residues short of the CDR3 end, and the missing part is taken from the germline J gene. The chain links TRBV2 to TRBJ2-5; a weak D match, TRBD1 (6 bases). CDR1 is SNHLY, CDR2 FYNNEI, per germline. CDR3 length: 13 amino acids. Trimming took off 8 bases at V and 2 bases at J, with 12 bases between the two ends. CDR3 amino acids: CASPDSEQETQYF. The covered CDR3 bases are TGTGCCAGCCCGGACAGCGAACAAGAGACC.

This clone has a count of ten or more. The read comes to an end 3 residues before the CDR3 does, leaving the germline J gene to fill in the end. The rearrangement joins TRBV20-1 to TRBJ1-5; D gene ambiguous. The germline V gene has CDR1 DFQATT and CDR2 SNEGSKA (reference sequence). This CDR3 is 14 amino acids long. Trimming cost V 5 bases and J 0 bases, with 11 bases left between them. The CDR3 bases that were read are TGCAGTGCTGCAAGCGTTAATAGCAATCAGCCC. Translating gives CSAASVNSNQP. The full CDR3 protein is CSAASVNSNQPQHF.

In the case of this clone: Read data end 3 residues before the CDR3 end; the end is taken from the germline J gene. V usage is TRBV19 and J usage is TRBJ2-2, with 10 positions matching TRBD1. The V and J ends lost 6 bases and 3 bases, in that order; junction bases with no gene match: 4. Looked up from germline, CDR1 is LNHDA and CDR2 is SQIVND (reference sequence). The CDR3 extends over 15 amino acids. The CDR3 sequence is CASRTGGLDTGELFF. The covered CDR3 bases are TGTGCCAGTAGGACAGGGGGCTTAGACACCGGGGAG. Full variable domain (remainder filled in from reference TRBV19 and TRBJ2-2): DGGITQSPKYLFRKEGQNVTLSCEQNLNHDAMYWYRQDPGQGLRLIYYSQIVNDFQKGDIAEGYSVSREKKESFPLTVTSAQKNPTAFYLCASRTGGLDTGELFFGEGSRLTVL.

Concerning this clone: The missing CDR3 end, 3 residues past where the read stops, is filled in from the germline J gene. V gene TRBV2 combines with J gene TRBJ2-5; D may be TRBD1 (6 bases). V was clipped by 2 bases and J by 5 bases, with 15 bases between them. Germline values: CDR1 SNHLY, CDR2 FYNNEI. The CDR3 is 15 residues long. The CDR3 region is CASSETRQVGETQYF. The sequenced CDR3 bases are TGTGCCAGCAGTGAAACCCGACAGGTCGGGGAGACC.

By frequency in the sample, this clone is medium-sized. The CDR3 end is not reached by the read, which stops 3 residues before it; the germline J gene fills it in. The chain has TRBV19 and TRBJ1-5; D is possibly TRBD1 (5 bases). The CDR3 sequence is 15 residues long. Trimming stripped 5 bases from V and 2 bases from J, with 13 bases between. The germline gives CDR1 LNHDA, CDR2 SQIVND (reference sequence). This CDR3 reads CASSFEGPGNQPQHF. The DNA read from the CDR3 is TGTGCCAGTAGTTTCGAGGGGCCTGGCAATCAGCCC.

This clone was observed a handful of times. The CDR3 goes on 3 residues after the read ends, and that part is filled in from the germline J gene. The chain links TRBV7-2 to TRBJ1-5; D gene uncertain. In germline, CDR1 is SGHTA, CDR2 FQGNSA. The CDR3 length is 13 residues. With 2 bases removed from V and 6 bases from J, the gap between germline ends came to 8 bases. The CDR3 reads CASSLTSGQPQHF. CDR3 bases read: TGTGCCAGCAGCTTAACCTCGGGTCAGCCC.

Ten or more counts support this clone. The sequenced fragment ends 3 residues before the CDR3 boundary, so the rest is inferred from the germline J gene. The V call is TRBV12-5, the J call TRBJ2-6, with D unresolved. Trimming took 5 bases from V and 4 from J, leaving 6 bases between them. The germline V gene has CDR1 LGHNT and CDR2 FRNRAP. The length of the CDR3 is 13 residues. The sequenced part of the CDR3 DNA is TGTGCTAGTGGTCCTGTGGGGGCCAACGTC. Protein: CASGPVGANV. The CDR3 reads in full as CASGPVGANVLTF.

This clone was seen only a few times. Coverage ceases 3 residues before the CDR3 finishes, and the germline J gene fills in the end. J is TRBJ2-5 and V is TRBV7-2; TRBD2 matches at 12 bases. The CDR3 is 15 amino acids. The V and J ends lost 3 bases and 5 bases, in that order; junction bases with no gene match: 4. Germline CDR1 reads SGHTA; CDR2 reads FQGNSA. CDR3 DNA (partial): TGTGCCAGCAGCTTGGGACTAGCGGGTAGGGAGACC. It specifies CASSLGLAGRET. The complete CDR3 protein is CASSLGLAGRETQYF.